The present T cell receptor beta chain was sequenced within a study of T cell responses to AZD1222 COVID-19 vaccine. The table came from immunoSEQ multiplex PCR; TCRdb's copy has only in-frame clones and leaves some out. The sample lists 150,000 to 200,000 clones; about 90% were seen once. The CDR3 is made up of 17 amino acids. V dropped 1 base and J dropped 8; count of bases not matched to a gene: 14. In germline, CDR1 is LNHNV, CDR2 YYDKDF (reference sequence). The chain links TRBV15 to TRBJ1-2, with 9 bases lining up with TRBD1. This sequence was found in an adult in good health. The sample was peripheral blood, taken on day 0 of MenACWY control vaccination. The CDR3 is CATSRGTFTQGAEGYTF. CDR3 DNA: TGTGCCACCAGCAGAGGGACCTTCACACAGGGGGCCGAGGGCTACACCTTC.